These T cell receptor beta chains were read from a single sample in a study of T-cell reconstitution after alpha-beta-depleted transplantation in children. TCRdb passed the PCR reads through MiXCR, listing each CDR3 protein once. The table shows 580,000 or so distinct CDR3 sequences, with under 25% occurring only once. The source was PBMCs, mostly from graft donor cells, collected 360 days after TCRalphabeta/CD19-depleted stem cell transplant. The receptors were gathered from a boy in the first two years of life who had a stem cell transplant for acute myeloid leukemia, so the T cells may come from the graft donor. Both conserved end residues are part of each CDR3. A D gene is named only where the DNA matches it firmly. For some rows the clone size is stated as once, few or many, or as a class when expanded; others skip it.

d_call,v_call,j_call,clone_size,cdr3_nt,cdr3_aa
-,TRBV7-2,TRBJ2-7,many,TGTGCCAGCAGCCCCCAGCCGGATGCCGAGCAGTACTTC,CASSPQPDAEQYF
-,TRBV28,TRBJ2-1,few,TGTGCCAGCAGTTTAAGTGGATGGGGTCGGCAGTTCTTC,CASSLSGWGRQFF
TRBD2,TRBV7-2,TRBJ2-7,few,TGTGCCAGCAGCTTATCGACTAGCGGGGGATTGTACGAGCAGTACTTC,CASSLSTSGGLYEQYF
-,TRBV6-5,TRBJ2-5,many,TGTGCCACCTCACAGGGTTTGTTAACCCAGTACTTC,CATSQGLLTQYF
-,TRBV7-9,TRBJ2-6,-,TGTGCCAGCAGCTTATACTTTTCTGGGGCCAACGTCCTGACTTTC,CASSLYFSGANVLTF
-,TRBV3-1,TRBJ2-2,many,TGTGCCAGCAGCCAAGCTAGGAACACCGGGGAGCTGTTTTTT,CASSQARNTGELFF
TRBD2,TRBV27,TRBJ2-2,-,TGTGCCAGCAGCCCCCCGGGAGCGGGGGACACCGGGGAGCTGTTTTTT,CASSPPGAGDTGELFF
-,TRBV29-1,TRBJ1-2,-,TGCAGCGCGCCAGCTGTGGGGGAAGCTAACTATGGCTACACCTTC,CSAPAVGEANYGYTF
-,TRBV7-9,TRBJ2-7,many,TGTGCCAGCACCACAGGGAGTAGATCCTACGAGCAGTACTTC,CASTTGSRSYEQYF
TRBD2,TRBV6-1,TRBJ2-5,-,TGTGCCAGCGGCCTCGGAGGGACTAGCCAAGAGACCCAGTACTTC,CASGLGGTSQETQYF
-,TRBV19,TRBJ2-5,many,TGTGCCTACCAAGAGACCCAGTACTTC,CAYQETQYF
-,TRBV29-1,TRBJ1-4,few,TGCAGCGTTGAACAGGGAAAAAAACTGTTTTTT,CSVEQGKKLFF
-,TRBV5-6,TRBJ2-5,-,TGTGCCAGCAGCTTGTCCTTCGCCTCCAACCAAGAGACCCAGTACTTC,CASSLSFASNQETQYF
TRBD1,TRBV6-2/TRBV6-3,TRBJ1-1,few,TGTGCCAGCAGTTCCGGGACAGGGTGGACTGAAGCTTTCTTT,CASSSGTGWTEAFF
-,TRBV24-1,TRBJ2-5,-,TGTGCCACCAGCCGGGCGGGAGAGACCCAGTACTTC,CATSRAGETQYF
-,TRBV20-1,TRBJ2-3,-,TGCAGTGCTAGAGATATGTGGGCACCAGCCGACACAGATACGCAGTATTTT,CSARDMWAPADTDTQYF
-,TRBV20-1,TRBJ1-1,few,TGCAGTGTTTCGCCCTTGAACACTGAAGCTTTCTTT,CSVSPLNTEAFF
-,TRBV20-1,TRBJ2-3,many,TGCAGTGCTAGAGATTACGGAGGGAGCACAGATACGCAGTATTTT,CSARDYGGSTDTQYF
-,TRBV6-1,TRBJ1-4,-,TGTGCCAGCAGAGGCCCCGGGACGGAAAAACTGTTTTTT,CASRGPGTEKLFF
-,TRBV7-9,TRBJ2-7,-,TGTGCCAGCAGCTTAGCCCTAGATCCTAACTACGAGCAGTACTTC,CASSLALDPNYEQYF
TRBD1,TRBV28,TRBJ1-5,many,TGTGCCAGCAGTTTCTACAGGGGAGGGAATCAGCCCCAGCATTTT,CASSFYRGGNQPQHF
-,TRBV5-1,TRBJ1-1,once,TGCGCCAGCAGCCCCGGGGGAGAGATGAACACTGAAGCTTTCTTT,CASSPGGEMNTEAFF
-,TRBV20-1,TRBJ1-2,many,TGCAGTGCCCCCGACAGGCTGGGCTATGGCTACACCTTC,CSAPDRLGYGYTF
TRBD1,TRBV12-3/TRBV12-4,TRBJ2-2,-,TGTGCCAGCGGACAGGGGGGATGGAACACCGGGGAGCTGTTTTTT,CASGQGGWNTGELFF
TRBD1,TRBV6-2/TRBV6-3,TRBJ2-1,-,TGTGCCAGCAGTCAGAGGGACAGGGAGTACAATGAGCAGTTCTTC,CASSQRDREYNEQFF